Following are 8 T cell receptor beta chains from one sample sequenced in a study of identifying expanded T cells in peripheral blood. TCRdb's table, derived via immunoSEQ multiplex PCR, lists solely in-frame clones and lacks some. The top ten hold more than 6.5% of the sample, which has some 99,000 clones, around 90% seen once. The sample taken for sequencing was blood. These receptors all stem from a person aged 18 to 75 in good health.

This clone was seen more than once but under ten times. The V gene is TRBV2, the J gene TRBJ1-2, with TRBD1 as a possible D gene (5 bases). The CDR3 length is 14 residues. Trimming took off 6 bases at V and 4 bases at J, with 15 bases between the two ends. CDR1 is SNHLY, CDR2 FYNNEI, per germline. In nucleotides, the CDR3 is TGTGCCAGCAGCCCAATGGGGCAGGGCTATGGCTACACCTTC. Translating it yields CASSPMGQGYGYTF.

The V call is TRBV10-3, the J call TRBJ1-2, with D uncertain. Trimming took off 0 bases at V and 5 bases at J, with 7 bases between the two ends. The CDR3 sequence is 13 residues long. Per germline, CDR1 ENHRY and CDR2 SYGVKD. The CDR3 bases are TGTGCCATCAGTGAGTCGAGTGTGTATGGCTACACCTTC. Protein sequence: CAISESSVYGYTF.

V is TRBV7-2 and J is TRBJ2-5, with D tentatively TRBD1 (6 bases). The CDR3 has 15 residues. V was clipped by 0 bases and J by 0 bases, with 8 bases between them. Germline V lookup: CDR1 SGHTA, CDR2 FQGNSA. The CDR3 DNA is TGTGCCAGCAGCTTAGCGCAGGGGAACCAAGAGACCCAGTACTTC. Translated: CASSLAQGNQETQYF.

This rearrangement joins TRBV28 to TRBJ1-4; D may be TRBD1 (6 bases). This CDR3 is 15 amino acids long. CDR1 and CDR2 (germline): MDHEN, SYDVKM. V lost 3 bases and J lost 7, with 15 bases in between. The CDR3 spells CASSFEGGRVEKLFF. CDR3 sequence (DNA): TGTGCCAGCAGTTTTGAGGGGGGGCGGGTTGAAAAACTGTTTTTT.

The chain carries TRBV7-3 and TRBJ2-7; TRBD1 aligns across 9 bases. The germline V gene has CDR1 SGHTA and CDR2 FQGTGA. The CDR3 runs to 15 residues. V was clipped by 5 bases and J by 2 bases; unmatched bases: 7. CDR3 residues: CASSPGQGYPYEQYF. The CDR3 region has the DNA TGTGCCAGCAGCCCCGGACAGGGGTATCCCTACGAGCAGTACTTC. The whole variable domain, filled in from reference TRBV7-3 and TRBJ2-7, reads GAGVSQTPSNKVTEKGKYVELRCDPISGHTALYWYRQSLGQGPEFLIYFQGTGAADDSGLPNDRFFAVRPEGSVSTLKIQRTERGDSAVYLCASSPGQGYPYEQYFGPGTRLTVT.

This chain joins TRBV4-1 and TRBJ1-4, with TRBD1 identical over 7 bases. This CDR3 has 15 residues. Germline V gene sequence: CDR1 MGHRA, CDR2 YSYEKL. V lost 11 bases to trimming and J lost 10 bases; unmatched junction nucleotides: 19. The CDR3 nucleotides read TGCGCCGTAGCCACGCTCCAGGGAGGGGGCGGAAAACTGTTTTTT. Residues: CAVATLQGGGGKLFF.

This chain links TRBV15 with TRBJ1-4; no clear D gene. The CDR3 sequence is 13 residues long. V was pared by 1 base and J by 8 bases, with 8 bases between. Germline CDR1 reads LNHNV; CDR2 reads YYDKDF (reference sequence). The CDR3 reads CATSRGVEEKLFF. The DNA for the CDR3 is TGTGCCACCAGCAGAGGGGTTGAGGAAAAACTGTTTTTT.

The rearrangement links TRBV19 to TRBJ1-4; 8 bases are a match to TRBD1. The CDR3 length is 14 residues. Germline V CDR1 and CDR2: LNHDA, SQIVND (reference sequence). With V trimmed by 2 bases and J by 6 bases, 2 bases remained unmatched. The CDR3 reads CASSITGGDEKLFF. CDR3 DNA sequence: TGTGCCAGTAGTATAACAGGGGGGGATGAAAAACTGTTTTTT.